This TCR beta chain was sequenced in a study of T cells in Graves' hyperthyroidism and ophthalmopathy. RNA transcripts were the template for amplifying TCR beta CDR3 regions. First-round RT-PCR of the TCR CDR3 relied on the HTBI primer set. TCRdb recomputed calls from the multiplex PCR reads with MiXCR, one row per CDR3 protein. The table lists roughly 380,000 distinct CDR3 sequences, around 14% of them singletons, with approximately 10% in the top ten. This clonotype occurred many times. Germline values: CDR1 ENHRY, CDR2 SYGVKD. The length of the CDR3 is 15 residues. The germline V and J ends were trimmed by 2 bases and 0 bases, with 10 bases remaining between them.

The chain combines TRBV10-3 with TRBJ2-5; TRBD2 might be the D (6 bases). The sequence was collected from a woman aged 55-69 years with Graves' hyperthyroidism. Sequenced material: blood. The CDR3 DNA is TGTGCCATCAGTGAGCCGCGGGGAGACCAAGAGACCCAGTACTTC. Its translation: CAISEPRGDQETQYF.